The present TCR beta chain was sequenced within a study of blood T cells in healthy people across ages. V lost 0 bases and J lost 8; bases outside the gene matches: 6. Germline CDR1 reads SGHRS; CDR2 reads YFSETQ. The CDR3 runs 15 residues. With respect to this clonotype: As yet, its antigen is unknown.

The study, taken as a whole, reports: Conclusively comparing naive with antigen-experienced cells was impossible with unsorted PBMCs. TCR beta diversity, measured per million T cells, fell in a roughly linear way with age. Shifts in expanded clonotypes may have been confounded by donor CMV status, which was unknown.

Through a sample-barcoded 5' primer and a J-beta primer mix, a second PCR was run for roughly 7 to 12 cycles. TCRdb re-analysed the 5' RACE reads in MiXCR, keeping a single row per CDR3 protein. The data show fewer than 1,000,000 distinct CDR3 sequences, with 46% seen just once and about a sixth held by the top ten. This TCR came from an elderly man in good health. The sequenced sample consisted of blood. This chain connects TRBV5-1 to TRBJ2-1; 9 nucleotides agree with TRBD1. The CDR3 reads CASSLENRDRDEQFF. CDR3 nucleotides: TGCGCCAGCAGCTTGGAGAACCGGGACAGGGATGAGCAGTTCTTC.